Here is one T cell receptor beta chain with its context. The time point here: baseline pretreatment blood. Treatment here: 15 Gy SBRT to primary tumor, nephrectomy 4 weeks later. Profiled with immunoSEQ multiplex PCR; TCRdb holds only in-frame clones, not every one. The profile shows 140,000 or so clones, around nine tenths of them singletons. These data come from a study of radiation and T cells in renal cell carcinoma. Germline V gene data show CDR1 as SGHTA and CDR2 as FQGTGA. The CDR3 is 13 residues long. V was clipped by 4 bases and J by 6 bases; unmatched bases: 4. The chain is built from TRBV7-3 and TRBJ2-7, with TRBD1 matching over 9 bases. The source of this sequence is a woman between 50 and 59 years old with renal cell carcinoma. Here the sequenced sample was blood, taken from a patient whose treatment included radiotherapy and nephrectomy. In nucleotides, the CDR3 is TGTGCCAGCAGCTGGACAGGGGTAAGCGAGCAGTACTTC. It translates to CASSWTGVSEQYF.